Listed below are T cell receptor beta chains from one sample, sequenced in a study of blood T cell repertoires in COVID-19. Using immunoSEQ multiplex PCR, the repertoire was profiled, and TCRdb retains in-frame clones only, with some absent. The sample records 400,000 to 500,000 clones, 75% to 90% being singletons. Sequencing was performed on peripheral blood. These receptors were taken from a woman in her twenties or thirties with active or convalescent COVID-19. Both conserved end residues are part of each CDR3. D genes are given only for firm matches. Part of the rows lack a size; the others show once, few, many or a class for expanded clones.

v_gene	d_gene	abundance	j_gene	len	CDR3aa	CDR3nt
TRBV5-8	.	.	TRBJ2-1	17	CASSSGRGSVSYNEQFF	TGTGCCAGCAGCTCCGGTCGTGGGAGTGTCTCCTACAATGAGCAGTTCTTC
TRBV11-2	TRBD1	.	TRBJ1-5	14	CASSFRQGSQPQHF	TGTGCCAGCAGCTTCAGACAGGGTAGTCAGCCCCAGCATTTT
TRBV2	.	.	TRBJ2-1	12	CASSLLSPEQFF	TGTGCCAGCAGCCTATTGAGCCCGGAGCAGTTCTTC
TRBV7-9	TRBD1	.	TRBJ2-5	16	CASSLGDSPPVGTQYF	TGTGCCAGCAGCTTAGGGGACAGCCCACCAGTGGGGACCCAGTACTTC
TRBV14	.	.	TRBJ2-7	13	CASSRTVSYEQYF	TGTGCCAGCAGCCGGACAGTCTCCTACGAGCAGTACTTC
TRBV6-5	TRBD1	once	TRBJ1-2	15	CASSYSWTGGSGYTF	TGTGCCAGCAGTTACTCTTGGACAGGGGGATCGGGCTACACCTTC
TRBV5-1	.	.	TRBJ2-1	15	CASSSAGTDYNEQFF	TGCGCCAGCAGCTCCGCGGGAACCGACTACAATGAGCAGTTCTTC
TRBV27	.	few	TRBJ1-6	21	CASTSRGSFGRRSSYNSPLHF	TGTGCCAGCACCTCTAGGGGCTCGTTCGGCAGGCGTAGCTCCTATAATTCACCCCTCCACTTT
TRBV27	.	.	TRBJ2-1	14	CASSLYSGYNEQFF	TGTGCCAGCAGTTTATATAGCGGTTACAATGAGCAGTTCTTC
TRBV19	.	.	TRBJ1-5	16	CASSIGGLGSNQPQHF	TGTGCCAGTAGTATAGGAGGTCTGGGTTCCAATCAGCCCCAGCATTTT
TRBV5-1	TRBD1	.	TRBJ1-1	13	CASSYDRGTEAFF	TGCGCCAGCAGCTACGACAGGGGCACTGAAGCTTTCTTT
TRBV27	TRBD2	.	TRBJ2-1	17	CASSPPGLAGPYNEQFF	TGTGCCAGCAGTCCACCGGGACTAGCGGGGCCCTACAATGAGCAGTTCTTC
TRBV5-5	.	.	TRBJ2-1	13	CASSLDSYNEQFF	TGTGCCAGCAGCTTGGACAGCTACAATGAGCAGTTCTTC
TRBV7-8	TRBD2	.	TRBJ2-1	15	CASSLAGLAGNEQFF	TGTGCCAGCAGCTTAGCGGGGCTAGCGGGCAATGAGCAGTTCTTC
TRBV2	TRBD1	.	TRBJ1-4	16	CASRTGVGGANEKLFF	TGTGCCAGCCGGACAGGGGTCGGGGGTGCTAATGAAAAACTGTTTTTT
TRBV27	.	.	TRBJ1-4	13	CASSLEGGRKLFF	TGTGCCAGCAGTTTAGAGGGGGGGCGAAAACTGTTTTTT
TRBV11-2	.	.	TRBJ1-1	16	CASSLDFYAGNTEAFF	TGTGCCAGCAGCTTAGATTTTTACGCGGGGAACACTGAAGCTTTCTTT
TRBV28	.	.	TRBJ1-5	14	CASSDGTLSQPQHF	TGTGCCAGCAGTGACGGGACTTTGAGCCAGCCCCAGCATTTT
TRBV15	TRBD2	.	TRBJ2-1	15	CATSRLAGGGNEQFF	TGTGCCACCAGCAGACTAGCGGGGGGAGGAAATGAGCAGTTCTTC
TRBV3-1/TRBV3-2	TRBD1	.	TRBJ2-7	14	CASSRATGKYEQYF	TGTGCCAGCAGCCGAGCGACAGGGAAATACGAGCAGTACTTC
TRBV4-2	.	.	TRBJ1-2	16	CASSQDWAQSPYGYTF	TGTGCCAGCAGCCAAGATTGGGCGCAATCGCCCTATGGCTACACCTTC
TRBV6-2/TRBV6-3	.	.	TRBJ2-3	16	CASSNLGLILPDTQYF	TGTGCCAGCAGCAATTTGGGACTCATACTCCCAGATACGCAGTATTTT
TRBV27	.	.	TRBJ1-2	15	CASSFGWGADYGYTF	TGTGCCAGCAGTTTCGGTTGGGGCGCCGACTATGGCTACACCTTC
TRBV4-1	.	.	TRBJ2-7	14	CASSQGGTNYEQYF	TGCGCCAGCAGCCAAGGGGGCACCAACTACGAGCAGTACTTC
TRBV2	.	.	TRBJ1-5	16	CASSEASGTPNQPQHF	TGTGCCAGCAGTGAAGCGTCCGGGACACCCAATCAGCCCCAGCATTTT
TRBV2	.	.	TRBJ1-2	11	CASLLVHGYTF	TGTGCCAGCCTCCTTGTCCATGGCTACACCTTC
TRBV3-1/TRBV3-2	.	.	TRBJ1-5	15	CASSTGLSSNQPQHF	TGTGCCAGCAGCACAGGGCTGTCTAGCAATCAGCCCCAGCATTTT
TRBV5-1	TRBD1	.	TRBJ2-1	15	CASSQIGQGYNEQFF	TGCGCCAGCAGCCAAATAGGACAGGGGTACAATGAGCAGTTCTTC
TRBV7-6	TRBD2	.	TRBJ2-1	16	CASSPELAGGDNEQFF	TGTGCCAGCAGCCCTGAACTAGCGGGAGGGGACAATGAGCAGTTCTTC
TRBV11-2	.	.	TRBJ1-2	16	CASSFLSALQAGGYTF	TGTGCCAGCAGCTTTCTTTCCGCATTGCAGGCTGGTGGCTACACCTTC
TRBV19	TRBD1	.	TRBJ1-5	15	CASLAGQRQGQPQHF	TGTGCCAGTTTAGCGGGACAGCGTCAGGGGCAGCCCCAGCATTTT
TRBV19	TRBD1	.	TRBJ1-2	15	CASSRETGANYGYTF	TGTGCCAGTAGTAGAGAGACAGGGGCCAACTATGGCTACACCTTC
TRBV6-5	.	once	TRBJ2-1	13	CASTGGNYNEQFF	TGTGCCAGCACCGGCGGAAATTACAATGAGCAGTTCTTC
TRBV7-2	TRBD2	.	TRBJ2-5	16	CASSQGLAGYQETQYF	TGTGCCAGCAGCCAGGGACTAGCGGGATATCAAGAGACCCAGTACTTC
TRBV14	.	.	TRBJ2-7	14	CASSPPRATYEQYF	TGTGCCAGCAGCCCTCCGAGGGCCACCTACGAGCAGTACTTC
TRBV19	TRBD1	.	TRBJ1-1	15	CASSMGTARYIEAFF	TGTGCCAGTAGTATGGGGACAGCCCGATATATTGAAGCTTTCTTT
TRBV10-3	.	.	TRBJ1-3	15	CAISESDGIIRTIYF	TGTGCCATCAGTGAGTCGGACGGGATAATACGCACCATATATTTT
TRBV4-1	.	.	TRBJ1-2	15	CASSQPWDWNYGYTF	TGCGCCAGCAGCCAGCCTTGGGACTGGAACTATGGCTACACCTTC
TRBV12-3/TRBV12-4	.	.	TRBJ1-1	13	CASSPTVWTEAFF	TGTGCCAGCAGTCCCACAGTGTGGACTGAAGCTTTCTTT
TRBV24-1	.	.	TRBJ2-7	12	CATSETSLVEYF	TGTGCCACCAGTGAAACTAGCTTGGTGGAGTACTTC
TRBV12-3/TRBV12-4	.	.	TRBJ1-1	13	CASRQAEGTEAFF	TGTGCCAGCCGACAAGCGGAGGGCACTGAAGCTTTCTTT
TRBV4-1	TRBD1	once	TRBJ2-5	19	CASSLYGGTGGVSQETQYF	TGCGCCAGCAGCCTCTATGGAGGGACAGGGGGCGTGTCGCAAGAGACCCAGTACTTC
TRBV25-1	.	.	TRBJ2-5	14	CASREQELQETQYF	TGTGCCAGCAGGGAACAGGAACTCCAAGAGACCCAGTACTTC
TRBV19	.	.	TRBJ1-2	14	CASSTSGQNYGYTF	TGTGCCAGTAGTACTAGTGGACAGAACTATGGCTACACCTTC
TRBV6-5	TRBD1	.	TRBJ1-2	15	CASSYSMFGTDGYTF	TGTGCCAGCAGTTACTCGATGTTCGGGACAGATGGCTACACCTTC
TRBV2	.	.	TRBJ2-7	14	CASSEAGRFDEQYF	TGTGCCAGCAGTGAGGCAGGGAGGTTCGACGAGCAGTACTTC
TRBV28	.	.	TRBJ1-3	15	CASQPGGLAGNTIYF	TGTGCCAGTCAACCGGGGGGATTGGCTGGAAACACCATATATTTT
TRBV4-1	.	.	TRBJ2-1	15	CASRLKEGDYNEQFF	TGCGCCAGCAGACTTAAAGAGGGCGATTACAATGAGCAGTTCTTC
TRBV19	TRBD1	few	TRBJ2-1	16	CASSARQGLFYNEQFF	TGTGCCAGTAGTGCCCGACAGGGCTTGTTCTACAATGAGCAGTTCTTC
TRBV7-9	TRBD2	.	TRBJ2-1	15	CASSSLAGGPFEQFF	TGTGCCAGCAGCTCTCTAGCGGGAGGGCCCTTTGAGCAGTTCTTC
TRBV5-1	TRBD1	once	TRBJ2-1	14	CASSFGQGDNEQFF	TGCGCCAGCAGCTTCGGACAGGGGGACAATGAGCAGTTCTTC
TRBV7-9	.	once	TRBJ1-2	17	CASSLGQSPVANYGYTF	TGTGCCAGCAGCTTAGGACAGTCACCAGTAGCTAACTATGGCTACACCTTC
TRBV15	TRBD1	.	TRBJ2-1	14	CATSLQGAFNEQFF	TGTGCCACCAGCCTACAGGGGGCTTTCAATGAGCAGTTCTTC
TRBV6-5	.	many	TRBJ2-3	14	CASKGGGASDTQYF	TGTGCCAGCAAGGGAGGGGGGGCCTCAGATACGCAGTATTTT
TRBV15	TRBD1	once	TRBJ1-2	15	CATSLRTGTIGGYTF	TGTGCCACCAGCTTACGGACAGGGACAATCGGCGGCTACACCTTC